These T cell receptor beta chains were read from a single sample in a study of T cells in Graves' hyperthyroidism and ophthalmopathy. In TCRdb, the multiplex PCR reads were re-called with MiXCR into one record per CDR3 protein. There are 750,000 to 900,000 distinct CDR3 sequences in the sample; about 38% occur only once, and 8.9% lies in the top ten. Sequenced input: blood. These receptors came from a man aged 18 to 30 with Graves' hyperthyroidism. Each CDR3 is given with its conserved first and last residue. The order of the fields is D gene, J gene, clone size, V gene, CDR3 protein, CDR3 DNA. A D gene is named only where the DNA matches it firmly. Some rows mark clone size as missing; the rest say once, few, many or name a class of expanded clone.

>TRBD2|TRBJ2-5|-|TRBV7-8
CASSSRLAGGDQETQYF
TGTGCCAGCAGCTCCCGACTAGCGGGGGGTGATCAAGAGACCCAGTACTTC
>-|TRBJ2-2|-|TRBV25-1
CASATGAGELFF
TGTGCCAGCGCGACTGGGGCCGGGGAGCTGTTTTTT
>-|TRBJ1-3|many|TRBV5-1
CASSSQGTGNTIYF
TGCGCCAGCAGCTCCCAGGGGACTGGAAACACCATATATTTT
>-|TRBJ2-5|many|TRBV19
CASSIGPSQETQYF
TGTGCCAGTAGTATCGGTCCAAGTCAAGAGACCCAGTACTTC
>-|TRBJ1-5|-|TRBV13
CASSLGQGLLNQPQHF
TGTGCCAGCAGCTTGGGCCAGGGGTTGCTCAATCAGCCCCAGCATTTT
>-|TRBJ2-7|once|TRBV12-5
CASGLGHSYEQYF
TGTGCTAGTGGTTTGGGACACTCCTACGAGCAGTACTTC
>TRBD2|TRBJ2-1|-|TRBV29-1
CSVDSGTHNEQFF
TGCAGCGTTGATAGCGGGACGCACAATGAGCAGTTCTTC
>-|TRBJ1-3|few|TRBV3-1
CASSQDVGATIYF
TGTGCCAGCAGCCAAGATGTTGGGGCGACCATATATTTT
>-|TRBJ2-2|few|TRBV25-1
CASSFPRWNTGELFF
TGTGCCAGCAGTTTCCCCCGATGGAACACCGGGGAGCTGTTTTTT
>-|TRBJ1-2|-|TRBV19
CASSVDRREYGYTF
TGTGCCAGTAGTGTGGACAGAAGGGAATATGGCTACACCTTC
>TRBD1|TRBJ2-7|-|TRBV11-2
CASSPWDRGQGSYEQYF
TGTGCCAGCAGCCCATGGGACAGGGGTCAGGGCTCCTACGAGCAGTACTTC
>-|TRBJ1-1|-|TRBV19
CVSSQDREAFF
TGTGTCAGCAGCCAGGACAGAGAAGCTTTCTTT
>-|TRBJ1-1|many|TRBV19
CASSGTIVAEAFF
TGTGCCAGTAGCGGGACGATAGTGGCTGAAGCTTTCTTT
>TRBD1|TRBJ1-2|-|TRBV10-3
CAISASAGGLSRNYGYTF
TGTGCCATCAGTGCTAGTGCAGGGGGCCTCTCTAGAAACTATGGCTACACCTTC
>-|TRBJ2-7|-|TRBV20-1
CSAKQTVAYEQYF
TGCAGTGCTAAGCAGACAGTGGCCTACGAGCAGTACTTC
>-|TRBJ2-6|few|TRBV29-1
CSGIGTDLSGANVLTF
TGCAGCGGGATCGGGACGGACCTTTCTGGGGCCAACGTCCTGACTTTC
>-|TRBJ2-7|-|TRBV2
CASSAAGAREQYF
TGTGCCAGCAGTGCTGCAGGGGCGCGCGAGCAGTACTTC
>-|TRBJ1-1|-|TRBV5-4
CASSPIESGNTEAFF
TGTGCCAGCAGCCCGATTGAGTCGGGGAACACTGAAGCTTTCTTT
>-|TRBJ2-7|-|TRBV15
CATSRGDGSYEQYF
TGTGCCACCAGTAGGGGGGACGGTTCCTACGAGCAGTACTTC
>TRBD1|TRBJ1-2|-|TRBV5-4
CASSFGQGRRGYTF
TGTGCCAGCAGCTTCGGACAGGGGAGGAGGGGCTACACCTTC
>TRBD2|TRBJ2-5|-|TRBV24-1
CATALAGDETQYF
TGTGCCACCGCGCTAGCGGGAGATGAGACCCAGTACTTC
>TRBD1|TRBJ2-7|-|TRBV9
CASSESGQADSYEQYF
TGTGCCAGCAGCGAGAGTGGACAGGCCGACTCCTACGAGCAGTACTTC
>-|TRBJ1-2|few|TRBV3-1
CASSQDRPSVGRGYTF
TGTGCCAGCAGCCAAGATAGGCCTTCGGTAGGACGTGGCTACACCTTC
>-|TRBJ2-7|few|TRBV19
CASSTSWTDSYEQYF
TGTGCCAGTAGTACATCTTGGACGGATTCCTACGAGCAGTACTTC
>-|TRBJ1-3|-|TRBV10-3
CAISEPGQGNTIYF
TGTGCCATCAGTGAGCCTGGACAGGGAAACACCATATATTTT
>TRBD1|TRBJ2-7|-|TRBV29-1
CSVGQGPREQYF
TGCAGCGTGGGACAGGGTCCACGGGAGCAGTACTTC
>-|TRBJ1-4|once|TRBV4-2
CASSQGLGGGEKLFF
TGTGCCAGCAGCCAAGGGTTGGGCGGGGGTGAAAAACTGTTTTTT
>TRBD1|TRBJ2-2|few|TRBV5-1
CASSSGTGSTGELFF
TGCGCCAGCAGTTCCGGGACAGGGTCAACCGGGGAGCTGTTTTTT
>-|TRBJ1-2|-|TRBV6-5
CASSTLGGYTF
TGTGCCAGCAGCACCCTGGGGGGCTACACCTTC
>TRBD2|TRBJ2-7|-|TRBV9
CASSFLPSGSRSYEQYF
TGTGCCAGCAGTTTTTTGCCTAGCGGGAGTCGTTCCTACGAGCAGTACTTC
>-|TRBJ2-7|few|TRBV12-3/TRBV12-4
CASKPTGTESYEQYF
TGTGCCAGCAAACCTACCGGGACCGAGTCCTACGAGCAGTACTTC
>-|TRBJ2-2|many|TRBV7-9
CASSQSQGKTGELFF
TGTGCCAGCAGCCAATCCCAGGGAAAGACCGGGGAGCTGTTTTTT
>-|TRBJ2-7|once|TRBV19
CASSLVGGGVSYEQYF
TGTGCCAGCAGCTTAGTGGGGGGGGGCGTCTCCTACGAGCAGTACTTC
>-|TRBJ1-1|-|TRBV7-9
CASSDMPGDTEAFF
TGTGCCAGCAGCGACATGCCAGGAGACACTGAAGCTTTCTTT
>-|TRBJ1-4|-|TRBV7-2
CASAYGDGEKLFF
TGTGCCAGCGCCTACGGGGACGGGGAAAAACTGTTTTTT
>TRBD1|TRBJ2-5|-|TRBV11-2
CASSRGQREGTQYF
TGCGCCAGCAGCCGGGGACAGCGAGAAGGGACCCAGTACTTC
>-|TRBJ2-7|few|TRBV15
CATRQGTNYEQYF
TGTGCCACCAGGCAAGGGACCAACTACGAGCAGTACTTC
>-|TRBJ1-1|-|TRBV6-5
CASSLGADSKAFF
TGTGCCAGCAGTTTGGGAGCCGACTCTAAAGCTTTCTTT
>-|TRBJ1-2|-|TRBV4-1
CASSQDRDELSGGYTF
TGCGCCAGCAGCCAAGACAGGGACGAGCTTTCGGGTGGCTACACCTTC